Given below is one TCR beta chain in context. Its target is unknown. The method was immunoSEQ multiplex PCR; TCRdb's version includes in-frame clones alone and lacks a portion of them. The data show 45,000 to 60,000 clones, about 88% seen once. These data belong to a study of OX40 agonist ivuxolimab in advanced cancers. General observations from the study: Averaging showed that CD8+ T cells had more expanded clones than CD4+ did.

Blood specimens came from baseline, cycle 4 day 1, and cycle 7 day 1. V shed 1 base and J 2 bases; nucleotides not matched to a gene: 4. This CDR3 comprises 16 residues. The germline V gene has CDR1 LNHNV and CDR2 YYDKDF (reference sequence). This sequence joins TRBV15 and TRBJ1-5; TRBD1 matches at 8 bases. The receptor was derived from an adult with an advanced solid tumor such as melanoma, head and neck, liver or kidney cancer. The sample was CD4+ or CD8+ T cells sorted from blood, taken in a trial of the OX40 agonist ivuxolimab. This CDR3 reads CATSRAGGAGNQPQHF. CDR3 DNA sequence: TGTGCCACCAGCAGAGCAGGGGGCGCAGGCAATCAGCCCCAGCATTTT.